This TCR beta chain originates from a study of blood T cell repertoires in COVID-19 (dated by TCRdb to 2018 to 2021). At the level of the whole study: Samples covering the acute and convalescent phases of COVID-19 were provided by collaborators in the United States, Italy and Spain. The material from the prospective study consisted of cDNA or gDNA derived from T cells, B-cell-depleted T cells, or PBMCs. Deeply sampled blood TCRbeta repertoires from subjects exposed to, actively infected with, or recovered from COVID-19 were included in the dataset. A freely available public database, intended as a resource for researchers studying the immune response to SARS-CoV-2, is where the repertoires were released. Samples came from the ongoing ImmuneRACE study (first 160 participants) plus 1,254 subjects from 6 global collaborators. The sample metadata nearly always contained a de-identified subject ID, COVID-19 status, age in years and sex. Where HLA class I and class II types were available, the types were taken from metadata supplied by the sample provider, not from assay-based typing. What the authors observed across the whole study: Clinical and demographic metadata were provided uncurated, with the amount varying by source and participant.

The immunoSEQ Assay, a bias-controlled multiplex PCR, was used to amplify TCRbeta CDR3 regions from genomic DNA. The authors processed their data as follows. Within the assay, amplification of reference gene primers was used to estimate how many nucleated cells each sample contained. To quantify the absolute abundance of each unique TCRbeta CDR3 rearrangement, sequence reads were collapsed and filtered. Productive Simpson clonality was computed per sample as the square root of Simpson's diversity index over productive rearrangements. TCRdb obtained this table from immuneACCESS and retained in-frame rearrangements with V and J assigned. These tables miss some clones; where compared with another copy, unresolved V genes account for less than half of the shortfall, and the remainder is unexplained. V and J calls plus clone size are reproduced from that table; the DNA served to infer D and trimming. The sample profile shows fewer than 400,000 clones; about 92% of them were found once. In total, the top ten clones hold approximately 17% of the sample.

The germline V gene sets CDR1 to SGHRS and CDR2 to YFSETQ. V is cut by 1 base and J by 6 bases, and the space between the germline ends is 11 bases. The CDR3, from cysteine to phenylalanine, totals 13 residues. The only DNA kept is the CDR3, 39 bases in frame from the first base. Participants in the prospective study were aged about 18 to 95 years, lived in 20 to 25 United States geographic areas, and enrolled through a virtual design. In the prospective study, cohorts were assigned on the basis of participant-reported clinical history obtained from a screening survey and a study questionnaire. For ImmuneRACE Cohort 3, a participant was defined as recovered based on two consecutive negative NP/OP PCR tests, clearance by a healthcare professional, or resolution of symptoms. In the prospective study, whole blood, serum and a nasopharyngeal or oropharyngeal swab were collected from each participant by mobile phlebotomists. Participants in the prospective study had the option to provide additional blood draws and questionnaires over a roughly 2-month period. Blood samples from the prospective study were shipped frozen or at room temperature prior to DNA extraction.

Comments on this clone: Its cognate antigen has yet to be identified. Per-nucleotide qualities are absent, and no much larger clonotype sits a single base away.

The sequenced sample consisted of PBMCs or T cells enriched from blood (not recorded which). The TCR comes from a woman aged 25 to 39 who had recovered from COVID-19. This sequence uses TRBV5-1 and TRBJ2-7; perhaps TRBD2 is the D gene, with 5 bases matching. The DNA is TGCGCCAGCAGCTTGCCGACTAAGATCGAGCAGTACTTC. This yields the protein CASSLPTKIEQYF.